A single sample is the source of the 32 T cell receptor beta chains below, sequenced in a study of graft-versus-host responses after intestinal transplantation. Measured with immunoSEQ multiplex PCR; TCRdb has only the in-frame clones, and not every one. The sample yields around 92,000 clones, about 83% seen once. The specimen was PBMCs, collected 255 days after intestinal transplant. Every receptor here comes from a human patient who received an intestinal transplant, so some T cells may come from the graft donor.

V is TRBV7-4 and J is TRBJ1-2, with 8 positions matching TRBD1. Trimming took 1 base from V and 4 from J; bases not matched to a gene: 8. The germline V gene encodes CDR1 SGHVT and CDR2 SQSDAQ. CDR3 length: 16 amino acids. The CDR3: CASSLGWDRFLYGYTF. CDR3 nucleotides: TGTGCCAGCAGCTTAGGGTGGGACAGGTTCCTCTATGGCTACACCTTC.

The CDR3 protein is CASSQSGLPNTEAFF. The CDR3 nucleotides read TGCGCCAGCAGCCAATCGGGACTCCCGAACACTGAAGCTTTCTTT. The chain is built from TRBV4-1 and TRBJ1-1; the D gene is possibly TRBD1 (5 bases). This CDR3 has 15 residues. The germline V gene encodes CDR1 MGHRA and CDR2 YSYEKL. The germline V and J ends were trimmed by 2 bases and 1 base, with 11 bases remaining between them.

This clone was seen once. The chain links TRBV5-4 to TRBJ2-1, with 9 positions matching TRBD1. Germline V gene sequence: CDR1 SGHNT, CDR2 YYREEE (reference sequence). V lost 2 bases, J lost 4 bases, and 7 bases stayed unmatched. The CDR3 length is 16 residues. CDR3: CASSLYETGGYNEQFF. CDR3 bases: TGTGCCAGCAGCTTATATGAGACAGGGGGATACAATGAGCAGTTCTTC.

This chain connects TRBV6-1 to TRBJ1-5; 7 positions agree with TRBD1. The CDR3 totals 14 residues. V shed 3 bases and J 5 bases; nucleotides not matched to a gene: 4. In germline, CDR1 is MNHNS, CDR2 SASEGT. CDR3 loop: CASSEQGDHQPQHF. As DNA, the CDR3 is TGTGCCAGCAGTGAGCAGGGGGATCATCAGCCCCAGCATTTT.

The chain recombines TRBV19 with TRBJ2-2; 14 bases map to TRBD2. From germline, CDR1 is LNHDA and CDR2 SQIVND (reference sequence). Trimming at V came to 3 bases and at J to 3 bases, leaving 9 bases not matched to a gene. This CDR3 is 19 amino acids long. CDR3: CASSIKGLAGGPYTGELFF. CDR3 nucleotide sequence: TGTGCCAGTAGTATTAAAGGACTAGCGGGGGGTCCATACACCGGGGAGCTGTTTTTT.

The genes are TRBV15 and TRBJ2-1, with D perhaps TRBD1 (6 bases). CDR1 is LNHNV and CDR2 is YYDKDF in the germline V gene (reference sequence). This CDR3 contains 17 residues. V was clipped by 1 base and J by 5 bases, with 18 bases between them. The CDR3 reads CATSRGRQARGNNEQFF. In DNA, the CDR3 is TGTGCCACCAGCAGAGGGAGACAGGCGAGGGGGAACAATGAGCAGTTCTTC. The full variable domain, its missing parts supplied by reference TRBV15 and TRBJ2-1, is DAMVIQNPRYQVTQFGKPVTLSCSQTLNHNVMYWYQQKSSQAPKLLFHYYDKDFNNEADTPDNFQSRRPNTSFCFLDIRSPGLGDTAMYLCATSRGRQARGNNEQFFGPGTRLTVL.

This clone has a handful of counts. The sample holds other DNA sequences that translate to the same CDR3. The CDR3 protein is CASSIGYEQYF. For the CDR3, the DNA is TGTGCCAGTAGTATCGGCTACGAGCAGTACTTC. The genes are TRBV19 and TRBJ2-7; D is undetermined. The CDR3 contains 11 residues. V was clipped by 3 bases and J by 3 bases, with 3 bases between them. Per the germline V gene, CDR1 is LNHDA and CDR2 is SQIVND (reference sequence).

This chain links TRBV9 with TRBJ2-3; 7 bases line up with TRBD1. The V and J ends lost 4 bases and 0 bases, in that order; junction bases with no gene match: 11. The CDR3 length is 17 residues. CDR1 is SGDLS and CDR2 is YYNGEE in the germline V gene. The CDR3 here is CASSYEQGPLSTDTQYF. CDR3 nucleotide sequence: TGTGCCAGCAGCTACGAACAGGGGCCACTGAGCACAGATACGCAGTATTTT.

The rearrangement links TRBV11-2 to TRBJ2-7, with TRBD1 matching 9 bases. CDR3 length: 15 amino acids. Looked up from germline, CDR1 is SGHAT and CDR2 is FQNNGV. With V trimmed by 1 base and J by 5 bases, 6 bases remained unmatched. The CDR3 spells CASSLGRTGVDEQYF. The CDR3 nucleotides read TGTGCCAGCAGCTTAGGCCGGACAGGGGTCGACGAGCAGTACTTC.

The V call is TRBV7-2, the J call TRBJ1-4; 10 nucleotides line up with TRBD1. The junction had 2 bases not matched to a gene; V was cut back by 4 bases and J by 6 bases. The length of the CDR3 is 14 residues. Germline loops: CDR1 SGHTA, CDR2 FQGNSA. The CDR3 protein is CASSSGQGYEKLFF. In DNA, the CDR3 is TGTGCCAGCAGCTCGGGACAGGGGTATGAAAAACTGTTTTTT.

The J gene is TRBJ2-1, the V gene TRBV5-4; 11 bases are a match to TRBD2. Germline values: CDR1 SGHNT, CDR2 YYREEE (reference sequence). CDR3 length: 15 amino acids. J was trimmed by 7 bases and V by 2 bases; bases with no gene match: 5. The chain's CDR3 is CASSFRLAGMNEQFF. The CDR3 DNA is TGTGCCAGCAGCTTCCGACTAGCGGGAATGAATGAGCAGTTCTTC.

This chain joins TRBV5-1 and TRBJ2-5, with D tentatively TRBD2 (5 bases). The V end was cut by 0 bases, the J end by 4 bases, with 13 bases between. CDR3 size: 15 residues. Looked up from germline, CDR1 is SGHRS and CDR2 is YFSETQ. The CDR3 loop reads CASSLDAGTGETQYF. The CDR3 DNA reads TGCGCCAGCAGCTTGGACGCGGGTACGGGAGAGACCCAGTACTTC.

The chain is built from TRBV6-5 and TRBJ1-2; D gene uncertain. This CDR3 has 13 residues. The V end lost 2 bases, the J end lost 7 bases, and 11 bases lay between the germline ends. Germline V gene sequence: CDR1 MNHEY, CDR2 SVGAGI. CDR3 coding DNA: TGTGCCAGCAGTTACCAGGTGGGGAGTGGCTACACCTTC. Amino acids: CASSYQVGSGYTF.

J is TRBJ2-7 and V is TRBV27; 8 bases match TRBD1. The germline CDR1 and CDR2 sequences are MNHEY and SMNVEV (reference sequence). Trimming cost V 1 base and J 0 bases; bases outside gene matches: 11. The CDR3 is made up of 18 amino acids. CDR3 protein: CASSLLGTGWGPSYEQYF. CDR3 sequence (DNA): TGTGCCAGCAGTTTATTGGGGACAGGTTGGGGGCCCTCCTACGAGCAGTACTTC.

This clone was seen a few times. This chain joins TRBV28 and TRBJ2-6; D is ambiguous. V was trimmed by 3 bases and J by 2 bases, leaving 8 bases between them. Per the germline V gene, CDR1 is MDHEN and CDR2 is SYDVKM. CDR3 length: 15 residues. CDR3: CASSLLGTGANVLTF. The DNA for the CDR3 is TGTGCCAGCAGTTTGTTGGGGACTGGGGCCAACGTCCTGACTTTC.

The chain joins TRBV4-1 to TRBJ2-7; TRBD2 agrees at 8 bases. V dropped 2 bases and J dropped 2; count of bases not matched to a gene: 5. The CDR3 sequence is 15 residues long. Germline-derived CDR1 and CDR2 are MGHRA and YSYEKL. The CDR3 here is CASSQILAATYEQYF. The CDR3 DNA is TGCGCCAGCAGCCAAATACTAGCGGCTACCTACGAGCAGTACTTC.

This chain joins TRBV19 and TRBJ1-5; D gene uncertain. The V gene lost 6 bases and the J gene lost 0 bases, with 9 bases spanning the gap. Germline lookup yields CDR1 LNHDA and CDR2 SQIVND (reference sequence). This CDR3 has 14 amino acids. CDR3 bases: TGTGCCAGTAGAGACATCCATAGCAATCAGCCCCAGCATTTT. Its translation is CASRDIHSNQPQHF.

This chain connects TRBV5-6 to TRBJ2-6; D is undetermined. The CDR3 totals 17 residues. The V end lost 0 bases, the J end lost 0 bases, and 10 bases lay between the germline ends. CDR1 is SGHDT and CDR2 is YYEEEE in the germline V gene. The DNA of the CDR3 is TGTGCCAGCAGCTTGGTTCTCGGAGTCTCTGGGGCCAACGTCCTGACTTTC. This translates into CASSLVLGVSGANVLTF.

This chain uses TRBV27 with TRBJ2-1, with no clear D. The CDR3 contains 15 residues. Germline CDR1 MNHEY, CDR2 SMNVEV (reference sequence). Trimming pared 2 bases from V and 6 bases from J, leaving 14 bases between. The CDR3 is CASSLMGIMINEQFF. DNA of the CDR3: TGTGCCAGCAGTTTAATGGGAATCATGATCAATGAGCAGTTCTTC.

The rearrangement uses TRBV10-3 and TRBJ2-1; TRBD2 matches at 13 bases. The CDR3 is 13 amino acids. Per germline, CDR1 ENHRY and CDR2 SYGVKD. Trimming cost V 9 bases and J 6 bases; bases outside gene matches: 2. CDR3 nucleotide sequence: TGTGCCATTGGGACTAGCGGGATCAATGAGCAGTTCTTC. Its protein is CAIGTSGINEQFF.

The chain is built from TRBV29-1 and TRBJ2-3; D gene uncertain. Trimming pared 4 bases from V and 0 bases from J, leaving 11 bases between. The CDR3 consists of 14 residues. The germline V gene encodes CDR1 SQVTM and CDR2 ANQGSEA. The CDR3 is CSVAGQNSTDTQYF. The CDR3 nucleotides are TGCAGCGTTGCCGGTCAGAATAGCACAGATACGCAGTATTTT.

This clone is labeled medium-sized. The genes are TRBV28 and TRBJ2-7; D might be TRBD1 or TRBD2, each matching 5 bases. Trimming shortened V by 7 bases and J by 1 base, and 14 bases separated the two germline ends. This CDR3 is built from 14 residues. The germline gives CDR1 MDHEN, CDR2 SYDVKM. The CDR3 DNA follows: TGTGCCAGCATTCGGGGCGCTGGGTCCTACGAGCAGTACTTC. Protein: CASIRGAGSYEQYF. Using reference TRBV28 and TRBJ2-7 for the parts outside the CDR3, the full variable domain is DVKVTQSSRYLVKRTGEKVFLECVQDMDHENMFWYRQDPGLGLRLIYFSYDVKMKEKGDIPEGYSVSREKKERFSLILESASTNQTSMYLCASIRGAGSYEQYFGPGTRLTVT.

Written as DNA, the CDR3 is TGTGCCAGCAGTTTTTTCCGTTCTAGCGGGGGGCTCACAGATACGCAGTATTTT. It specifies CASSFFRSSGGLTDTQYF. The chain links TRBV27 to TRBJ2-3; 11 nucleotides match TRBD2. The CDR3 totals 18 residues. Germline V gene lookup returns CDR1 MNHEY and CDR2 SMNVEV (reference sequence). The junction had 10 bases not matched to a gene; V was cut back by 3 bases and J by 2 bases.

The chain couples TRBV5-4 to TRBJ2-7, with 11 bases that match TRBD2. This CDR3 is built from 15 residues. The V gene's germline CDR1 is SGHNT and CDR2 YYREEE (reference sequence). The V gene end was trimmed by 4 bases and the J gene end by 3 bases; junction bases not matched to a gene: 6. CDR3 loop: CASSQLAGARYEQYF. DNA for the CDR3: TGTGCCAGCAGCCAACTAGCGGGAGCACGCTACGAGCAGTACTTC.

Concerning this clone: Other nucleotide sequences from this sample produce the same CDR3. The J gene is TRBJ2-5, the V gene TRBV5-1; D is perhaps TRBD2 (7 bases). V lost 0 bases and J 4 bases, leaving 13 bases between the germline ends. The CDR3 runs to 15 residues. Germline CDR1 and CDR2: SGHRS and YFSETQ. The CDR3 DNA is TGCGCCAGCAGCTTGGCCTCTGGGGGGGCAGAGACCCAGTACTTC. Translated, it gives CASSLASGGAETQYF.

The V call is TRBV19, the J call TRBJ2-7; possible D gene TRBD1, 7 bases. The CDR3 spans 15 residues. V lost 5 bases and J lost 2, with 16 bases in between. Germline lookup yields CDR1 LNHDA and CDR2 SQIVND (reference sequence). The CDR3 coding sequence is TGTGCCAGTAGTCCGGGACAGTGGGGGGCCTACGAGCAGTACTTC. Its protein is CASSPGQWGAYEQYF.

This clone was seen a few times. The chain couples TRBV19 to TRBJ1-6, with D perhaps TRBD1 (5 bases). The CDR3 loop spans 14 amino acids. Germline V gene data show CDR1 as LNHDA and CDR2 as SQIVND (reference sequence). Deletions cut 5 bases from V and 3 bases from J, with 8 bases between. CDR3 in DNA: TGTGCCAGTAGTCCTGGGGGCTATAATTCACCCCTCCACTTT. Amino acids: CASSPGGYNSPLHF.

CDR3 in DNA: TGCAGCGTGCCGACAGGTCACACTGAAGCTTTCTTT. Translated: CSVPTGHTEAFF. The rearrangement joins TRBV29-1 to TRBJ1-1; the D gene is possibly TRBD1 (6 bases). This CDR3 is 12 amino acids long. The ends were cut back, 6 bases at V and 3 bases at J, with 11 bases in the middle. Germline-derived CDR1 and CDR2 are SQVTM and ANQGSEA.

Note on this clone: The DNA is omitted, as the CDR3 cannot be located on it reliably, and the CDR3 follows TCRdb's listing. The J gene is TRBJ2-7, the V gene TRBV6-1; TRBD2 is the table's D call and was not checked against the DNA. Germline values: CDR1 MNHNS, CDR2 SASEGT. Termini included, the CDR3 measures 14 amino acids. The CDR3 reads CASSSSTGLVEQYV.

The CDR3 protein is CASSYGAGSNYGYTF. The CDR3 nucleotides are TGTGCCAGCAGTTACGGTGCCGGATCTAACTATGGCTACACCTTC. J is TRBJ1-2 and V is TRBV6-6; D call uncertain. CDR1 is MNHNY and CDR2 is SVGAGI in the germline V gene (reference sequence). Trimming shortened V by 2 bases and J by 0 bases, and 10 bases separated the two germline ends. The CDR3 extends over 15 amino acids.

Turning to this clone: The same CDR3 can be traced to other DNA sequences in this sample. The chain has TRBV9 and TRBJ2-2; D is unclear. This CDR3 comprises 14 residues. In germline, CDR1 is SGDLS, CDR2 YYNGEE. Trimming took off 0 bases at V and 4 bases at J, with 7 bases between the two ends. In DNA form, the CDR3 reads TGTGCCAGCAGCGTAGCAGGTACCACCGGGGAGCTGTTTTTT. This codes for CASSVAGTTGELFF.

The chain employs TRBV28 and TRBJ2-1, with D possibly matching TRBD2 (6 bases). CDR3 size: 12 residues. CDR1 and CDR2 (germline): MDHEN, SYDVKM. The ends were cut back, 10 bases at V and 4 bases at J, with 11 bases in the middle. CDR3 coding DNA: TGTGCCATCTCCGGGGGATACAATGAGCAGTTCTTC. The encoded protein is CAISGGYNEQFF.